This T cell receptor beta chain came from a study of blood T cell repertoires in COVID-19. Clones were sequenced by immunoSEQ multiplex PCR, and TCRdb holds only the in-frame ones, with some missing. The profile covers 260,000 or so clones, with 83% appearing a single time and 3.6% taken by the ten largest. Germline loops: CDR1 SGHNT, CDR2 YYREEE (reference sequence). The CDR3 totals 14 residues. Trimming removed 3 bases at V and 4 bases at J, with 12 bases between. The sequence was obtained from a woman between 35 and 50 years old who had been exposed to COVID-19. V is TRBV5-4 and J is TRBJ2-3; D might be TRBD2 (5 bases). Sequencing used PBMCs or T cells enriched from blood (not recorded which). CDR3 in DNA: TGTGCCAGCAGCTGGACTGGGCTCCCAGATACGCAGTATTTT. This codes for CASSWTGLPDTQYF.